The present entry profiles one T cell receptor (beta chain) with its context. Its antigen is still unknown. Investigators profiled TCR beta VDJ and CDR3 from genomic DNA template. TCRdb processed the reads anew with MiXCR; each CDR3 protein has one entry. The data contain about 180,000 distinct CDR3 sequences, approximately 49% of them singletons. This record belongs to a study of CD8+CD57+ T cells in acquired aplastic anemia. As for the study in general: Healthy CD8+ samples averaged around 11 million reads. Study-level results: A set of 25 to 30 CD8+ CDR3 sequences was shared between patients and controls, and these sequences appeared highly expressed in patients.

CDR1 SGHVS and CDR2 FQNEAQ come from the germline V gene. Trimming shortened V by 1 base and J by 5 bases, and 11 bases separated the two germline ends. CDR3 length: 14 amino acids. Material: sorted CD4+, CD8+, or CD8+CD57+ T cells (not recorded which) from PBMCs. The clonotype was recovered from a human donor in good health. The chain links TRBV7-8 to TRBJ1-2; weak D call: TRBD1 (5 bases). CDR3 residues: CASSLGGREYGYTF. The CDR3 nucleotides are TGTGCCAGCAGCTTAGGCGGCAGGGAATATGGCTACACCTTC.